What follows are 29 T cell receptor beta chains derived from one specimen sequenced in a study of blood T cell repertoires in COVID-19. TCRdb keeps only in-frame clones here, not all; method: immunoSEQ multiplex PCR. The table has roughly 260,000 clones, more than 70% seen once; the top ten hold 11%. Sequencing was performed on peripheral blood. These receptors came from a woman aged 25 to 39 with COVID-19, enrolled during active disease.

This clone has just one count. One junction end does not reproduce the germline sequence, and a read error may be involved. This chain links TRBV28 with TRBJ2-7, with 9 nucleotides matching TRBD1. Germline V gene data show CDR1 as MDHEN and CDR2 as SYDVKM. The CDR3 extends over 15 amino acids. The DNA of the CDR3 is TGTGCCAGCAGCTTATCCGGGACAGGGCCCTACGAGCAGTACTTC. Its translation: CASSLSGTGPYEQYF.

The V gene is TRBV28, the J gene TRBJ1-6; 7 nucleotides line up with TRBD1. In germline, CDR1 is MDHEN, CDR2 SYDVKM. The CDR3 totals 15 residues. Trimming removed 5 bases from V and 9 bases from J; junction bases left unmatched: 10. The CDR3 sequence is CASSVGQQGSSPLHF. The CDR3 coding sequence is TGTGCCAGCAGTGTAGGGCAACAGGGGTCTTCACCCCTCCACTTT.

For the CDR3, the DNA is TGCGCCAGCAGCAGACAGGGGAGCTACGAGCAGTACTTC. Residues: CASSRQGSYEQYF. This chain connects TRBV10-1 to TRBJ2-7; 8 positions match TRBD1. The CDR3 runs 13 residues. Per the germline V gene, CDR1 is WNHNN and CDR2 is SYGVQD (reference sequence). The J segment lost 3 bases and the V segment lost 6 bases, leaving 4 bases of the junction unmatched.

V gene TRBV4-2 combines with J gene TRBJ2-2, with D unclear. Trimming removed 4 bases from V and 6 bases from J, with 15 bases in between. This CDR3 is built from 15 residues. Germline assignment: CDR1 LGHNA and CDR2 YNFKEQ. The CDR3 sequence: CASSPGPEGPGELFF. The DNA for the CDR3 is TGTGCCAGCAGCCCTGGGCCCGAAGGTCCCGGGGAGCTGTTTTTT.

The CDR3 reads CSVAGSGTGGYEQYF. The CDR3 DNA sequence: TGCAGCGTTGCGGGGTCCGGGACAGGGGGTTACGAGCAGTACTTC. The gene calls are TRBV29-1 and TRBJ2-7, with 11 bases fitting TRBD1. The germline gives CDR1 SQVTM, CDR2 ANQGSEA. V lost 4 bases and J lost 4; bases outside the gene matches: 9. CDR3 size: 15 residues.

The CDR3 nucleotides are TGTGCCAGCAGTTACTCCTCACCCAGGGGGCATGGCTACACCTTC. As protein: CASSYSSPRGHGYTF. The chain combines TRBV6-7 with TRBJ1-2; 8 nucleotides align to TRBD1. TRBV6-7 is an ORF, with its function uncertain. This CDR3 comprises 15 residues. V dropped 0 bases and J dropped 6; count of bases not matched to a gene: 6.

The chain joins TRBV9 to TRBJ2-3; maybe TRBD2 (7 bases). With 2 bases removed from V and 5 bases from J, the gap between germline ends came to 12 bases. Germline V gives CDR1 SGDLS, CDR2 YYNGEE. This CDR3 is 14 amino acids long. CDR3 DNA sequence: TGTGCCAGCAGCGTGGGGGGGCTGGAAGATACGCAGTATTTT. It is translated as CASSVGGLEDTQYF.

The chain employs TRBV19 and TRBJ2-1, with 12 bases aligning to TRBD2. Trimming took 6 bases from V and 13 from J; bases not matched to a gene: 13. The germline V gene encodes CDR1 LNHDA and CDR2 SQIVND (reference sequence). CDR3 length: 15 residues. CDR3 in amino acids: CASSPWTSGDGDQFF. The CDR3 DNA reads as TGTGCCAGTAGCCCCTGGACTAGCGGGGACGGGGATCAGTTCTTC.

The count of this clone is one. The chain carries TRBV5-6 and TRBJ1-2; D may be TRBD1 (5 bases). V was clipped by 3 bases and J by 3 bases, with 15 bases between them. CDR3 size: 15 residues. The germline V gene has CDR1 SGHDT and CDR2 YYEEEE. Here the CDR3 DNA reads TGTGCCAGCAGCTCCCAACAGGACGGCTACTATGGCTACACCTTC. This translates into CASSSQQDGYYGYTF.

CDR3 coding DNA: TGTGCCAGCAGCGCAGGGATGGGGAATCAGCCCCAGCATTTT. Translating gives CASSAGMGNQPQHF. The J gene is TRBJ1-5, the V gene TRBV2; D is possibly TRBD1 (5 bases). The germline V and J ends were trimmed by 6 bases and 4 bases, with 13 bases remaining between them. This CDR3 spans 14 amino acids. Germline V gene data show CDR1 as SNHLY and CDR2 as FYNNEI.

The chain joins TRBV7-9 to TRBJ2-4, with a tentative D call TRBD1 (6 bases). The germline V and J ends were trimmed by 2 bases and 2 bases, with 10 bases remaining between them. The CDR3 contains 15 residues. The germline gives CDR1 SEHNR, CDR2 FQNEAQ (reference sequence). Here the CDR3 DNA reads TGTGCCAGCAGCTTACAGGGGAATCCCAAAAACATTCAGTACTTC. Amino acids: CASSLQGNPKNIQYF.

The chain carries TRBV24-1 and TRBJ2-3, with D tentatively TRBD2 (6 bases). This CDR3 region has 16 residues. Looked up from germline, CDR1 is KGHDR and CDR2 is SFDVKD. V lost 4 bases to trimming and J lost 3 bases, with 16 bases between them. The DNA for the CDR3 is TGTGCCACCAGTGACCCGGGAGTCGGGCGGACAGATACGCAGTATTTT. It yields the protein CATSDPGVGRTDTQYF.

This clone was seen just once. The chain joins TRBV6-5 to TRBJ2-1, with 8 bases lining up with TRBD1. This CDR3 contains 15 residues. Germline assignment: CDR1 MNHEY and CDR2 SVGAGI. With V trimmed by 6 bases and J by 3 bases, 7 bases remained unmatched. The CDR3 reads CASSPTGVSYNEQFF. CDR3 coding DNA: TGTGCCAGCAGCCCGACAGGGGTCAGCTACAATGAGCAGTTCTTC.

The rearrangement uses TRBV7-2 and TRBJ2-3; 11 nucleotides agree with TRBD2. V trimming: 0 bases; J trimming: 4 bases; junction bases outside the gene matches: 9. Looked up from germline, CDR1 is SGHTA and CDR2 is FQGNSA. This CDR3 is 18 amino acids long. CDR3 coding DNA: TGTGCCAGCAGCTTAGCGCATACTAGCGGGGGAAGGGCAGATACGCAGTATTTT. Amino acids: CASSLAHTSGGRADTQYF.

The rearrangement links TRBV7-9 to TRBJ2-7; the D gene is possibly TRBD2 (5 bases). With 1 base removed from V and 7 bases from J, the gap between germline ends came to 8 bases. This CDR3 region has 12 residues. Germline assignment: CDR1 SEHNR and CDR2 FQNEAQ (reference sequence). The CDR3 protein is CASSLGPGEQYF. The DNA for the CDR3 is TGTGCCAGCAGCTTAGGCCCGGGGGAGCAGTACTTC.

The CDR3 sequence: CASSRIVNEQFF. The CDR3 DNA is TGTGCCAGCAGCCGAATAGTTAATGAGCAGTTCTTC. The V call is TRBV6-2 or TRBV6-3, the J call TRBJ2-1, with D unresolved. The V end lost 6 bases, the J end lost 7 bases, and 10 bases lay between the germline ends. The CDR3 loop spans 12 amino acids. The V gene's germline CDR1 is MNHEY and CDR2 SVGEGT.

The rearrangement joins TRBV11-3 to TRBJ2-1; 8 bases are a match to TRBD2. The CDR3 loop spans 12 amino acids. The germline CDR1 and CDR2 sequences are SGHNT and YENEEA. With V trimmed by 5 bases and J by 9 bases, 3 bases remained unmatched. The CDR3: CASSGLAGEQFF. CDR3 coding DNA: TGTGCCAGCAGCGGACTAGCCGGTGAGCAGTTCTTC.

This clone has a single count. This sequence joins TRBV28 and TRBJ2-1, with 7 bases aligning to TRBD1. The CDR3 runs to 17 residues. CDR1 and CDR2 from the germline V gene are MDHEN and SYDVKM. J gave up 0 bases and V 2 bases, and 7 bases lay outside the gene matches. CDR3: CASSLNQNRGSYNEQFF. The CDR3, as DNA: TGTGCCAGCAGTTTAAACCAAAACAGGGGCTCCTACAATGAGCAGTTCTTC.

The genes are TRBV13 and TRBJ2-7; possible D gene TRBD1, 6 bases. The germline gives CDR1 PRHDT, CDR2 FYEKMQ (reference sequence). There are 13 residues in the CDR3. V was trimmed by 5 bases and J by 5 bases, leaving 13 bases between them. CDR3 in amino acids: CASSRTETHEQYF. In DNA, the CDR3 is TGTGCCAGCAGCCGGACAGAAACCCACGAGCAGTACTTC.

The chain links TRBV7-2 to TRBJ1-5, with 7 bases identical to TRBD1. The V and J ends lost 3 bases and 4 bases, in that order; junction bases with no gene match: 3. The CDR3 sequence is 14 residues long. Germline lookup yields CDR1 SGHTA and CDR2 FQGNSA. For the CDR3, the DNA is TGTGCCAGCAGCTTGGACAGGTGGAATCAGCCCCAGCATTTT. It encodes CASSLDRWNQPQHF.

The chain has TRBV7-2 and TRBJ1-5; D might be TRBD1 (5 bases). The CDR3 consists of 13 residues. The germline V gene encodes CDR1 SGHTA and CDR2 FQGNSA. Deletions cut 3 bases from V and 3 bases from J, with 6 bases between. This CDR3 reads CASSFRVNQPQHF. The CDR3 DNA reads TGTGCCAGCAGCTTCAGGGTCAATCAGCCCCAGCATTTT.

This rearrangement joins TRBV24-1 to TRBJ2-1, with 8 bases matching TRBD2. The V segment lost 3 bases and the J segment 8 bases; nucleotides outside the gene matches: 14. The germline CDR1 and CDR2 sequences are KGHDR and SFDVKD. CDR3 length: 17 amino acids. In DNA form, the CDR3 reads TGTGCCACCAGTGATCTTGAGGCCAGCGGGAGAGGCCATGAGCAGTTCTTC. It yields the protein CATSDLEASGRGHEQFF.

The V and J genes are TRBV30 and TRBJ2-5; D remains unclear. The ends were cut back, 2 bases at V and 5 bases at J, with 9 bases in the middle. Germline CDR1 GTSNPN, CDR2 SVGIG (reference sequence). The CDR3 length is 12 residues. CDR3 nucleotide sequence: TGTGCCTGGAGTCTTAATCGGGAGACCCAGTACTTC. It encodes CAWSLNRETQYF.

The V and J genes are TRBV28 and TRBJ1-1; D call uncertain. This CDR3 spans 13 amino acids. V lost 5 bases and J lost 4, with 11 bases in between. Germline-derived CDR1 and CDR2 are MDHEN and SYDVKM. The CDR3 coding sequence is TGTGCCAGCAGTCGTGTAGTCCCCACTGAAGCTTTCTTT. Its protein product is CASSRVVPTEAFF.

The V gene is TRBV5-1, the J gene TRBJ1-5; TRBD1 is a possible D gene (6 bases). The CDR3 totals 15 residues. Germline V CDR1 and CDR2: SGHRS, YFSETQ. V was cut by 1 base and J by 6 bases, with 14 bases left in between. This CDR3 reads CASSLLAGGSQPQHF. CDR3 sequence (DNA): TGCGCCAGCAGCTTGCTTGCGGGGGGCAGTCAGCCCCAGCATTTT. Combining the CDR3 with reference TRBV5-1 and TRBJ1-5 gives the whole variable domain KAGVTQTPRYLIKTRGQQVTLSCSPISGHRSVSWYQQTPGQGLQFLFEYFSETQRNKGNFPGRFSGRQFSNSRSEMNVSTLELGDSALYLCASSLLAGGSQPQHFGDGTRLSIL.

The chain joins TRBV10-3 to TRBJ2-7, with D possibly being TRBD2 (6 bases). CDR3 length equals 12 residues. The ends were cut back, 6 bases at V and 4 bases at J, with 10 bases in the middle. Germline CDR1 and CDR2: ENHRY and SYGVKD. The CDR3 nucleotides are TGTGCCATCAGGGCTAGCGAATACGAGCAGTACTTC. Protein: CAIRASEYEQYF.

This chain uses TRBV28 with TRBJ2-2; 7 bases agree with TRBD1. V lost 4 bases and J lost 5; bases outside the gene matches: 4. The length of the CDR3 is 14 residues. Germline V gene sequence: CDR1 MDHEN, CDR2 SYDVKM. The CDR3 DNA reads TGTGCCAGCAGTTATAGGGGGCCAACCGGGGAGCTGTTTTTT. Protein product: CASSYRGPTGELFF.

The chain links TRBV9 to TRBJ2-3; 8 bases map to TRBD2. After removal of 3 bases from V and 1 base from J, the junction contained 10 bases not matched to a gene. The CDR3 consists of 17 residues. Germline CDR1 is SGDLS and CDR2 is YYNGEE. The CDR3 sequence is CASSAPSGREGTDTQYF. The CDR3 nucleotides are TGTGCCAGCAGCGCCCCTTCCGGGCGGGAGGGCACAGATACGCAGTATTTT.

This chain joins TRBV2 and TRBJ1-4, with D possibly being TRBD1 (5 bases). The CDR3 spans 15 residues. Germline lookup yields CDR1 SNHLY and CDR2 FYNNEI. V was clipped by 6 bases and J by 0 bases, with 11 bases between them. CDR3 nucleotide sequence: TGTGCCAGCAGGGGGGGGAGTTCAACTAATGAAAAACTGTTTTTT. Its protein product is CASRGGSSTNEKLFF.